This T cell receptor beta chain originates from a study of PD-L1 blockade in urothelial cancer. For the study at large: The median T cell count in blood samples was over 140,000.

Documented time point: pretreatment peripheral blood. Generated by immunoSEQ multiplex PCR, the TCRdb table keeps only in-frame clones and is missing some. The sample includes tens of thousands of clones, over 65% of them seen just once. This CDR3 spans 14 amino acids. Trimming took off 5 bases at V and 7 bases at J, with 17 bases between the two ends. Germline CDR1 is MNHEY and CDR2 is SVGAGI. V gene TRBV6-5 combines with J gene TRBJ2-5; perhaps TRBD1 as D (6 bases). This sequence originates from a man over 45 with urothelial cancer. Material: PBMCs, obtained around atezolizumab (anti-PD-L1) treatment. The CDR3 region has the DNA TGTGCCAGCAGTCTACGACAGGCTGACGGGACCCAGTACTTC. Protein sequence: CASSLRQADGTQYF.